Shown below are 2 T cell receptor beta chains from a single sample sequenced in a study of human T cells and chemical hapten exposure. TCRdb redid the calling of the RACE reads with MiXCR, one entry per CDR3 protein. This sample has more than 300,000 distinct CDR3 sequences, with approximately 5% found just once. The time point denotes: pre-sensitization, week 0. The treatment denotes: therapeutic diphenylcyclopropenone sensitization with weekly scalp DPC. The sequencing used whole blood, collected in connection with sensitization to the hapten diphenylcyclopropenone (DPC). The receptors stem from a woman aged 45 to 65 with alopecia areata. Some clones in this sample may be carry-over from other donors' samples.

The V call is TRBV13, the J call TRBJ1-1, with no clear D. This CDR3 spans 13 amino acids. Looked up from germline, CDR1 is PRHDT and CDR2 is FYEKMQ (reference sequence). Trimming stripped 4 bases from V and 8 bases from J, with 14 bases between. The CDR3 bases are TGTGCCAGCAGCTCGGTGCTGAGACTGGAAGCTTTCTTT. This translates into CASSSVLRLEAFF.

This clonotype was detected a few times. The V gene is TRBV7-2, the J gene TRBJ2-5; possibly TRBD1 for D (5 bases). The germline gives CDR1 SGHTA, CDR2 FQGNSA. The CDR3 loop spans 12 amino acids. Trimming pared 3 bases from V and 6 bases from J, leaving 8 bases between. The CDR3: CASSLTDQTQYF. Here the CDR3 DNA reads TGTGCCAGCAGCTTGACAGATCAGACCCAGTACTTC. The whole variable domain, remainder taken from reference TRBV7-2 and TRBJ2-5, is GAGVSQSPSNKVTEKGKDVELRCDPISGHTALYWYRQSLGQGLEFLIYFQGNSAPDKSGLPSDRFSAERTGGSVSTLTIQRTQQEDSAVYLCASSLTDQTQYFGPGTRLLVL.